This is a list of T cell receptor beta chains from one sample in a study of T cells in Graves' hyperthyroidism and ophthalmopathy. Via MiXCR, TCRdb re-called the multiplex PCR reads, giving one row per CDR3 protein. The repertoire holds approximately 610,000 distinct CDR3 sequences, with roughly 14% as singletons. Input material: blood. The source of these receptors is a woman in her thirties or forties with Graves' ophthalmopathy. Both conserved end residues are part of each CDR3. D genes are given only for firm matches. Not every row has a clone size; where given, it reads once, few, many or a size class.

size | J | V | D | CDR3 | DNA
few | TRBJ1-2 | TRBV6-2/TRBV6-3 | - | CASSYGLGNYGYTF | TGTGCCAGCAGTTACGGGCTGGGTAACTATGGCTACACCTTC
many | TRBJ2-7 | TRBV2 | TRBD2 | CASSVRAKGREGLYEQYF | TGTGCCAGCAGTGTTCGAGCGAAAGGGCGGGAGGGCCTCTACGAGCAGTACTTC
- | TRBJ1-5 | TRBV2 | TRBD1 | CASSAAATGGVQGNQPQHF | TGTGCCAGCAGTGCAGCGGCGACAGGGGGCGTTCAAGGCAATCAGCCCCAGCATTTT
many | TRBJ1-2 | TRBV12-3/TRBV12-4 | TRBD1 | CASSSYRDRTNYGYTF | TGTGCCAGCAGTTCTTACCGGGACAGAACTAACTATGGCTACACCTTC
many | TRBJ2-7 | TRBV19 | - | CATKSGQAAYEQYF | TGTGCCACCAAAAGCGGGCAGGCCGCCTACGAGCAGTACTTC
many | TRBJ2-7 | TRBV27 | TRBD2 | CASSTTGTSGRGYSYEQYF | TGTGCCAGCAGCACAACCGGGACTAGCGGGAGGGGATACTCCTACGAGCAGTACTTC
many | TRBJ1-1 | TRBV9 | TRBD1 | CASSAAGTGVEAFF | TGTGCCAGCAGCGCCGCCGGGACAGGGGTTGAAGCTTTCTTT
few | TRBJ2-2 | TRBV6-2/TRBV6-3 | TRBD2 | CASSPQPGTSGIGMGRELFF | TGTGCCAGCAGTCCCCAACCCGGGACTAGCGGGATAGGTATGGGAAGGGAGCTGTTTTTT
few | TRBJ2-7 | TRBV11-1 | TRBD2 | CASSLVGLAGGGEQYF | TGTGCCAGCAGCTTAGTGGGACTAGCGGGAGGGGGCGAGCAGTACTTC
many | TRBJ1-2 | TRBV28 | TRBD1 | CASAPGQGNLNGGYTF | TGTGCCAGCGCCCCGGGACAGGGAAATTTGAATGGTGGCTACACCTTC
- | TRBJ2-7 | TRBV28 | TRBD2 | CASSLSTGTSGRYEQYF | TGTGCCAGCAGTTTATCCACTGGGACTAGCGGGAGGTACGAGCAGTACTTC
many | TRBJ2-5 | TRBV20-1 | TRBD2 | CSAREAGGETQYF | TGCAGTGCTAGAGAGGCGGGGGGAGAGACCCAGTACTTC
few | TRBJ2-7 | TRBV5-1 | - | CASSLAWDEQYF | TGCGCCAGCAGCTTGGCCTGGGACGAGCAGTACTTC
many | TRBJ2-6 | TRBV27 | - | CASSLPSSGANVLTF | TGTGCCAGCTCCCTACCGAGCTCTGGGGCCAACGTCCTGACTTTC
- | TRBJ2-7 | TRBV20-1 | TRBD1 | CSARGQGYLYEQYF | TGCAGTGCCCGGGGACAGGGCTACCTCTACGAGCAGTACTTC
many | TRBJ2-5 | TRBV15 | - | CATSSYVQETQYF | TGTGCCACCAGCAGTTACGTCCAAGAGACCCAGTACTTC
- | TRBJ2-5 | TRBV2 | TRBD2 | CASRRTSGVSEETQYF | TGTGCCAGCAGGCGGACTAGCGGGGTATCCGAAGAGACCCAGTACTTC
many | TRBJ2-5 | TRBV20-1 | TRBD2 | CSAGGGGWSQETQYF | TGCAGTGCTGGAGGCGGGGGATGGAGTCAAGAGACCCAGTACTTC
- | TRBJ2-2 | TRBV13 | - | CASSDEQGGGGELFF | TGTGCCAGCAGCGACGAACAGGGAGGTGGCGGGGAGCTGTTTTTT
few | TRBJ1-2 | TRBV18 | TRBD1 | CASSRMGQTDYGYTF | TGTGCCAGCTCACGGATGGGACAGACGGACTATGGCTACACCTTC
many | TRBJ1-2 | TRBV6-5 | - | CASSYSTGGTYGYTF | TGTGCCAGCAGTTACTCGACGGGGGGCACCTATGGCTACACCTTC
- | TRBJ1-6 | TRBV19 | TRBD1 | CASSDPPGTGNSPLHF | TGTGCCAGTAGTGATCCCCCCGGGACAGGGAATTCACCCCTCCACTTT
- | TRBJ1-1 | TRBV12-3/TRBV12-4 | - | CASSPTPATEAFF | TGTGCCAGCAGCCCCACCCCGGCCACTGAAGCTTTCTTT
few | TRBJ2-7 | TRBV30 | - | CAWRVRGSYEQYF | TGTGCCTGGAGGGTCAGGGGTTCCTACGAGCAGTACTTC
- | TRBJ1-1 | TRBV28 | - | CVTRSAAIGTEAFF | TGTGTCACAAGATCAGCAGCCATAGGCACTGAAGCTTTCTTT
- | TRBJ1-4 | TRBV25-1 | - | CASSYSLVDVGNEKLFF | TGTGCCAGCAGTTACTCCTTGGTGGACGTGGGGAATGAAAAACTGTTTTTT
many | TRBJ1-1 | TRBV3-1 | - | CASSQRGGTEAFF | TGTGCCAGCAGCCAAAGGGGGGGGACTGAAGCTTTCTTT
many | TRBJ2-5 | TRBV25-1 | - | CASSELGTLEGETQYF | TGTGCCAGCAGTGAACTCGGGACTCTGGAGGGAGAGACCCAGTACTTC
many | TRBJ2-6 | TRBV6-1 | - | CASSGTVSGANVLTF | TGTGCCAGCAGTGGGACGGTGTCTGGGGCCAACGTCCTGACTTTC